The 15 T cell receptor beta chains below were found in one sample sequenced in a study of T-cell memory formation after mild COVID-19. TCRdb called the 5' RACE reads again in MiXCR, with one record for every CDR3 protein. The sample includes approximately 570,000 distinct CDR3 sequences, about a sixth of them seen just once. The sequencing sample was made of PBMCs or a T cell subset sorted from them (not recorded which). Receptor source: an adult woman who had mild COVID-19 (a few samples of this study predate the infection). Cell type and time point are not known.

With regard to this clonotype: A read error is possible here, since a much larger clone lies one base away. The V and J genes are TRBV20-1 and TRBJ1-2; TRBD1 might be the D (6 bases). The length of the CDR3 is 14 residues. Germline loops: CDR1 DFQATT, CDR2 SNEGSKA (reference sequence). The CDR3 spells CSASASTGRYGFTF. The CDR3 DNA reads TGCAGTGCTAGCGCCTCTACAGGGCGGTATGGCTTCACCTTC.

This clonotype has more than one count but fewer than ten. V is TRBV3-1 and J is TRBJ2-1, with 9 bases identical to TRBD2. The CDR3 consists of 15 residues. Germline CDR1 reads LGHDT; CDR2 reads YNNKEL (reference sequence). J lost 4 bases, V lost 1 base, and 2 bases had no gene match. CDR3 in DNA: TGTGCCAGCAGCCAAGGGACTAGCGAATACAATGAGCAGTTCTTC. This sequence encodes CASSQGTSEYNEQFF.

The chain employs TRBV2 and TRBJ2-7, with D tentatively TRBD1 or TRBD2 (5 bases each). The CDR3 has 13 residues. Between the trimmed V and J ends, which lost 5 bases and 7 bases, there was a span of 15 bases. The germline gives CDR1 SNHLY, CDR2 FYNNEI. The CDR3: CASSPPGPLEQYF. DNA of the CDR3: TGTGCCAGCAGTCCTCCGGGACCTCTAGAGCAGTACTTC.

This clonotype was detected only a few times. The genes are TRBV12-3 or TRBV12-4 and TRBJ1-6; 8 bases are shared with TRBD1. The CDR3 loop spans 14 amino acids. V shed 5 bases, J shed 7 bases, and the junction held 4 bases outside the gene matches. This CDR3 reads CASSTGTGNSPLHF. In DNA form, the CDR3 reads TGTGCCAGCAGTACCGGGACAGGAAATTCACCCCTCCACTTT.

This chain uses TRBV7-2 with TRBJ2-3, with D possibly TRBD2 on 7 matching bases. V was clipped by 4 bases and J by 1 base, with 12 bases between them. CDR1 and CDR2 (germline): SGHTA, FQGNSA. CDR3 length equals 15 residues. The DNA for the CDR3 is TGTGCCAGCAGCTCGGGGGGCTTACGCACAGATACGCAGTATTTT. This sequence encodes CASSSGGLRTDTQYF.

This clonotype has only a few counts. This rearrangement joins TRBV12-3 or TRBV12-4 to TRBJ2-5, with a possible D match to TRBD2 (6 bases). Trimming stripped 5 bases from V and 1 base from J, with 11 bases between. The CDR3 is 14 residues long. The DNA for the CDR3 is TGTGCCAGCAGTGAACGGGACTCCCAAGAGACCCAGTACTTC. This sequence encodes CASSERDSQETQYF.

This CDR3 reads CAWRLGDTQYF. CDR3 bases: TGTGCCTGGCGCCTCGGAGATACGCAGTATTTT. The chain recombines TRBV30 with TRBJ2-3; D gene ambiguous. CDR1 and CDR2 from the germline V gene are GTSNPN and SVGIG (reference sequence). The CDR3 runs 11 residues. V was trimmed by 5 bases and J by 5 bases, leaving 8 bases between them.

Here the CDR3 reads CASSLDRTTGELFF. The CDR3, as DNA: TGTGCCAGCAGCTTAGATCGCACCACCGGGGAGCTGTTTTTT. The V gene is TRBV7-9, the J gene TRBJ2-2; D not certain. Trimming removed 1 base from V and 4 bases from J, with 7 bases in between. The CDR3 spans 14 residues. Germline values: CDR1 SEHNR, CDR2 FQNEAQ (reference sequence).

A few counts support this clonotype. This chain uses TRBV7-8 with TRBJ1-1; D may be TRBD1 (6 bases). Between the trimmed V and J ends, which lost 1 base and 6 bases, there was a span of 12 bases. The germline V gene encodes CDR1 SGHVS and CDR2 FQNEAQ. The CDR3 spans 14 residues. This CDR3 is CASSLVTGRAEAFF. Written as DNA, the CDR3 is TGTGCCAGCAGCTTAGTCACAGGGAGGGCTGAAGCTTTCTTT.

This clonotype was recorded a few times. The chain combines TRBV12-3 or TRBV12-4 with TRBJ2-5; tentative D call: TRBD2 (5 bases). This CDR3 comprises 13 residues. Trimming removed 5 bases at V and 2 bases at J, with 9 bases between. The CDR3 sequence: CASSAGHQETQYF. The CDR3 bases are TGTGCCAGCAGTGCGGGCCATCAAGAGACCCAGTACTTC.

The rearrangement uses TRBV9 and TRBJ2-3; D is ambiguous. Per germline, CDR1 SGDLS and CDR2 YYNGEE. This CDR3 has 17 amino acids. With 3 bases removed from V and 0 bases from J, the gap between germline ends came to 17 bases. The CDR3 DNA follows: TGTGCCAGCAGCGCCCCCTTAGCTCCTACTAGCACAGATACGCAGTATTTT. It specifies CASSAPLAPTSTDTQYF.

This clonotype was picked up many times. The chain carries TRBV4-2 and TRBJ2-5; D call uncertain. The CDR3 loop spans 11 amino acids. Germline CDR1 reads LGHNA; CDR2 reads YNFKEQ. V lost 3 bases to trimming and J lost 2 bases, with 1 base between them. DNA of the CDR3: TGTGCCAGCAGCCAGCAAGAGACCCAGTACTTC. The encoded protein is CASSQQETQYF.

V usage is TRBV11-2 and J usage is TRBJ2-1, with D perhaps matching TRBD1 (5 bases). Trimming took 0 bases from V and 8 from J, leaving 14 bases between them. This CDR3 has 15 amino acids. The germline CDR1 and CDR2 sequences are SGHAT and FQNNGV. CDR3 coding DNA: TGTGCCAGCAGCTTAGAATTAGCCAGGGTCGATGAGCAGTTCTTC. Its protein product is CASSLELARVDEQFF.

A few counts support this clonotype. The chain has TRBV4-3 and TRBJ2-7; 8 bases are shared with TRBD1. Germline-derived CDR1 and CDR2 are LGHNA and YSLEER. J gave up 4 bases and V 0 bases, and 11 bases lay outside the gene matches. The length of the CDR3 is 17 residues. The CDR3 sequence: CASSQDVGDRGYYEQYF. The DNA of the CDR3 is TGCGCCAGCAGCCAAGACGTAGGAGACAGGGGTTATTACGAGCAGTACTTC.

This clonotype was counted a few times. V and J are TRBV29-1 and TRBJ1-1; D not resolved. Germline V gives CDR1 SQVTM, CDR2 ANQGSEA. The CDR3 length is 12 residues. V lost 6 bases to trimming and J lost 3 bases, with 11 bases between them. The CDR3 reads CSVIEAHTEAFF. Written as DNA, the CDR3 is TGCAGCGTCATCGAAGCTCACACTGAAGCTTTCTTT.